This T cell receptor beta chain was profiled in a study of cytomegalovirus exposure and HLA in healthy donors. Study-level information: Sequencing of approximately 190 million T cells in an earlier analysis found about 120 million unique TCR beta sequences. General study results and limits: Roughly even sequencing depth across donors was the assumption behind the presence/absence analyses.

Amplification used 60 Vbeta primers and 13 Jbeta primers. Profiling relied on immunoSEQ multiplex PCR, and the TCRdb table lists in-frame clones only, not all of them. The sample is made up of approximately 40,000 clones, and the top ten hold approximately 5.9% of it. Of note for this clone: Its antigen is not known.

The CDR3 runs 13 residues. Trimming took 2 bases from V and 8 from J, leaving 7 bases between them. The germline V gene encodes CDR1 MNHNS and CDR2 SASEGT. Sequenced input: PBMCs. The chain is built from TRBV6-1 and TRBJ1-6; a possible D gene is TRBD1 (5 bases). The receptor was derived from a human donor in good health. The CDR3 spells CASSETGYSPLHF. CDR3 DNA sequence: TGTGCCAGCAGTGAAACAGGCTATTCACCCCTCCACTTT.